This is a list of T cell receptor beta chains from one sample in a study of response to subunit inactivated influenza vaccine. TCRdb reanalysed the RT-PCR reads using MiXCR and keeps one entry per CDR3 protein. The table has roughly 650,000 distinct CDR3 sequences, 15% to 19% seen once. The sample consisted of PBMCs from blood, taken 11 to 12 days after vaccination. The receptors shown here come from a man aged 45-65 years who received an inactivated influenza vaccine. Both conserved end residues are part of each CDR3. Each record gives: V gene, D gene, CDR3 length, J gene, clone size, CDR3 DNA, CDR3 protein. The D gene is left open where the match is weak. Clone size appears in some rows only: once, few, many, or a class for an expanded clone.

TRBV12-3/TRBV12-4	.	14	TRBJ2-3	few	TGTGCCAGCAGCTATTATACAAGCACAGATACGCAGTATTTT	CASSYYTSTDTQYF
TRBV2	.	10	TRBJ2-7	few	TGTGCCAGCAGCCCCGCCGAGCGGTACTTC	CASSPAERYF
TRBV20-1	.	12	TRBJ1-3	.	TGCAGTGTCCGGACAGCTGGAAACACCATATATTTT	CSVRTAGNTIYF
TRBV20-1	.	14	TRBJ2-7	few	TGCAGTGCTAGAGATTCGGGTTCCTCCTACGAGCAGTACTTC	CSARDSGSSYEQYF
TRBV6-2/TRBV6-3	TRBD1	15	TRBJ2-7	few	TGTGCCAGCACCATTACGCCGGACAGGGGTTACGAGCAGTACTTC	CASTITPDRGYEQYF
TRBV11-1	TRBD2	20	TRBJ2-5	.	TGTGCCAGCAGCTTACCGGGACTAGCGGGGACCCCGACTATCCAAGAGACCCAGTACTTC	CASSLPGLAGTPTIQETQYF
TRBV11-1	.	18	TRBJ2-2	few	TGTGCCAGCAGCCCACCTCGGGGCAGGACCTCGAACACCGGGGAGCTGTTTTTT	CASSPPRGRTSNTGELFF
TRBV11-1	TRBD1	21	TRBJ2-1	.	TGTGCCAGCAGCTTAACGGCTGGGATCTCGTTCAGGGGGCCTGCCTCCAATGAGCAGTTCTTC	CASSLTAGISFRGPASNEQFF
TRBV5-1	TRBD1	12	TRBJ1-1	many	TGTGCCAGCAGCTTAGGACAGGGGGAAGCTTTCTTT	CASSLGQGEAFF
TRBV4-1	TRBD1	15	TRBJ2-7	few	TGCGCCAGCAGCCAAGCGGGACAGGGCGACTACGAGCAGTACTTC	CASSQAGQGDYEQYF
TRBV10-3	TRBD2	17	TRBJ2-3	.	TGTGCCATCAGTGAGTCCTCAGGACTAGCGAGGGTCGATACGCAGTATTTT	CAISESSGLARVDTQYF
TRBV27	.	14	TRBJ2-4	.	TGTGCCAGCAGTTTATCAGGCAGTCGGCACATTCAGTACTTC	CASSLSGSRHIQYF
TRBV7-9	TRBD2	17	TRBJ2-5	.	TGTGCCAGCAGCTTAGAAGGACTAGCGGGAGGACAAGAGACCCAGTACTTC	CASSLEGLAGGQETQYF
TRBV14	.	14	TRBJ2-1	.	TGTGCCAGCAGTGACATTTTTTCGGACAATGAGCAGTTCTTC	CASSDIFSDNEQFF
TRBV6-2/TRBV6-3	TRBD1	17	TRBJ2-6	few	TGTGCCAGCAGTACCCTCGGACAGGGCACTGGGGCCAACGTCCTGACTTTC	CASSTLGQGTGANVLTF
TRBV6-1	TRBD1	14	TRBJ1-2	.	TGTGCCAGCAGCGGTCCGACAGGGAGCTATGGCTACACCTTC	CASSGPTGSYGYTF
TRBV28	.	18	TRBJ2-5	few	TGTGCCAGCCTTCCCCCATCCGGCGGCAGGTTAAACCAAGAGACCCAGTACTTC	CASLPPSGGRLNQETQYF
TRBV2	TRBD1	16	TRBJ1-2	.	TGTGCCAGCAGGGGGGGGGACAGCCCCTCTAACTATGGCTACACCTTC	CASRGGDSPSNYGYTF
TRBV28	.	16	TRBJ2-1	.	TGTGCCAGCAGTCTTTTATGGGGGAGGTCCTACAATGAGCAGTTCTTC	CASSLLWGRSYNEQFF
TRBV7-7	.	15	TRBJ2-5	many	TGTGCCAGCAGCTTAGGTGCAGCGGAACAAGAGACCCAGTACTTC	CASSLGAAEQETQYF
TRBV7-2	TRBD2	15	TRBJ2-7	many	TGTGCCAGCAGCTCAACTAGCGGGAGATCTTACGAGCAGTACTTC	CASSSTSGRSYEQYF
TRBV29-1	.	13	TRBJ2-7	few	TGCAGCGTTGAGAGGGGTGGTTCGTACGAGCAGTACTTC	CSVERGGSYEQYF